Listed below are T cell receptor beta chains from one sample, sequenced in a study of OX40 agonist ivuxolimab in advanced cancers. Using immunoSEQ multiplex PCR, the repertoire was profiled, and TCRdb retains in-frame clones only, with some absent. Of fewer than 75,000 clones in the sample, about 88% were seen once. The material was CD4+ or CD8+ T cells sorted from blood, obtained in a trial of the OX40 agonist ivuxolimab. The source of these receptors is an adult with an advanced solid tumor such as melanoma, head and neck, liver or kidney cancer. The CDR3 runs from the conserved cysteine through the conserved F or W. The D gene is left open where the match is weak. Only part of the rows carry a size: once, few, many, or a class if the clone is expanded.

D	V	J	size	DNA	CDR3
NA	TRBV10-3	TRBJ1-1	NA	TGTGCCATCAGTGACTTGGGGGGTGGCACTGAAGCTTTCTTT	CAISDLGGGTEAFF
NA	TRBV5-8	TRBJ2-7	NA	TGTGCCAGCAGCTTGGGGTTTGCTTCAGACGAGCAGTACTTC	CASSLGFASDEQYF
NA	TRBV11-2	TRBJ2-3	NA	TGTGCCAGCAGCAGGGGGACAGATACGCAGTATTTT	CASSRGTDTQYF
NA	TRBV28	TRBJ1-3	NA	TGTGCCAGCAGTTTTAGTACCCCTGACACCATATATTTT	CASSFSTPDTIYF
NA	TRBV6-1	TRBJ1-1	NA	TGTGCCAGCAGACCCGGGACCGCGAACACTGAAGCTTTCTTT	CASRPGTANTEAFF
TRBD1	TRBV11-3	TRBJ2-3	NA	TGTGCCAGCAGCAGGGGGCAAGATACGCAGTATTTT	CASSRGQDTQYF
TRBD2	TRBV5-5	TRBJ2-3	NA	TGTGCCAGCAGCTTCGGACTAGCGCCAGATACGCAGTATTTT	CASSFGLAPDTQYF
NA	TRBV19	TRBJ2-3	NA	TGTGCCAGTAGTATAAGGCTTTCGACAGATACGCAGTATTTT	CASSIRLSTDTQYF
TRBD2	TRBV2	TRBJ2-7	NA	TGTGCCAGCACCCCGGGACTAGCGGGACTCGAGCAGTACTTC	CASTPGLAGLEQYF
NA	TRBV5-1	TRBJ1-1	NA	TGCGCCAGCAGCTTGCTTCGGCGGGGGCAAACTGAAGCTTTCTTT	CASSLLRRGQTEAFF
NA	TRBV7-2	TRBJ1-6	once	TGTGCCAGCAGCTTAGGGGCGATCTCCTATAATTCACCCCTCCACTTT	CASSLGAISYNSPLHF
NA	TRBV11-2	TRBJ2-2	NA	TGTGCCAGCAGCACCTTCTTTGGCCCTTCCACCGGGGAGCTGTTTTTT	CASSTFFGPSTGELFF
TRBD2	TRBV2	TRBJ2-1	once	TGTGCCAGCAGTGAAGCCCCGGGACTAGCGGGAGGTGGGGACTACAATGAGCAGTTCTTC	CASSEAPGLAGGGDYNEQFF
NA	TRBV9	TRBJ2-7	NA	TGTGCCAGCAGCGTAGGAGGAGGGGGAGATTTTGGCGAGCAGTACTTC	CASSVGGGGDFGEQYF
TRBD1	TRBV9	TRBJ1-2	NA	TGTGCCAGCAGCATTGGGACAGGAGAAATCTATGGCTACACCTTC	CASSIGTGEIYGYTF
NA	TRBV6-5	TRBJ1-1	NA	TGTGCCATCGGACAGATGAACACTGAAGCTTTCTTT	CAIGQMNTEAFF
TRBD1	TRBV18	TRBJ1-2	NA	TGTGCCAGCTCACCAGGGACAGGGGATCCGGTTGGTGGCTACACCTTC	CASSPGTGDPVGGYTF
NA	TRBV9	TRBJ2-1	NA	TGTGCCAGCAGCTCCCCGGGACTTGAGCAGTTCTTC	CASSSPGLEQFF
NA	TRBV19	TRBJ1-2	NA	TGTGCCAGTAGTATCGCAGGGGCAGGTAACGGCTACACCTTC	CASSIAGAGNGYTF
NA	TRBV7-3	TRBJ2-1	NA	TGTGCCAGCAGCTTAAGCCGTTACAATGAGCAGTTCTTC	CASSLSRYNEQFF
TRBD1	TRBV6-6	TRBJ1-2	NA	TGTGCCAGCAGTTCCGCTACAGGGGTCGGCTACACCTTC	CASSSATGVGYTF
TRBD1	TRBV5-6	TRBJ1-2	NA	TGTGCCAGCAGCTTGGTGGGGGGACAGACACTCTATGGCTACACCTTC	CASSLVGGQTLYGYTF
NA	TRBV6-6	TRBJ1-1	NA	TGTGCCAGCAGTTACTCGAGTTCGAGAAGGAACACTGAAGCTTTCTTT	CASSYSSSRRNTEAFF
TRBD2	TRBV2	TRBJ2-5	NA	TGTGCCAGCAGTGAAGGGGGAGGGGAGACCCAGTACTTC	CASSEGGGETQYF
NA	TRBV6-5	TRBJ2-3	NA	TGTGCCAGCAGTGTGTTGGGGTCAGATACGCAGTATTTT	CASSVLGSDTQYF
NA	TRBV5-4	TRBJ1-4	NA	TGTGCCAGCAGCTTGGAAGGGATTGGTGAAAAACTGTTTTTT	CASSLEGIGEKLFF
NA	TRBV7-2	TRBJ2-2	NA	TGTGCCAGCAGCTCTGCCCGGAGAACCGGGGAGCTGTTTTTT	CASSSARRTGELFF
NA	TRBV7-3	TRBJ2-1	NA	TGTGCCAGGGCAACAGTGGGGGGATGGTCCTACAATGAGCAGTTCTTC	CARATVGGWSYNEQFF
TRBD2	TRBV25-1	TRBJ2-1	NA	TGTGCCAGCAGTGCATATAGCGGGGGAGGGAATGAGCAGTTCTTC	CASSAYSGGGNEQFF
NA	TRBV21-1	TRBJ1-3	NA	TGTGCCAGCAGCAGACGAGGGACCGCCAACTCTGGAAACACCATATATTTT	CASSRRGTANSGNTIYF
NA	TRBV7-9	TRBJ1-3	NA	TGTGCCAGCAGCCCCCGGACGGTTGTAAACACCATATATTTT	CASSPRTVVNTIYF
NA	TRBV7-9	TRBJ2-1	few	TGTGCCAGCAGCTCAGCCCAAGCGCTAAGGGGGAATGAGCAGTTCTTC	CASSSAQALRGNEQFF
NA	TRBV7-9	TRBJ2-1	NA	TGTGCCAGCAGCTTCAACCGGAACAATGAGCAGTTCTTC	CASSFNRNNEQFF
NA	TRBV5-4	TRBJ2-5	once	TGTGCCAGCAGCTCCCCTGGCGGATGGATGTTGGAGACCCAGTACTTC	CASSSPGGWMLETQYF
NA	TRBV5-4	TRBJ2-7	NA	TGTGCCAGCAGCTTGGGAGAGGGACATCACTACGAGCAGTACTTC	CASSLGEGHHYEQYF
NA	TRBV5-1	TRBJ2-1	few	TGCGCCAGCAGCTTGGGTCGGACGGACGGTGAGCAGTTCTTC	CASSLGRTDGEQFF